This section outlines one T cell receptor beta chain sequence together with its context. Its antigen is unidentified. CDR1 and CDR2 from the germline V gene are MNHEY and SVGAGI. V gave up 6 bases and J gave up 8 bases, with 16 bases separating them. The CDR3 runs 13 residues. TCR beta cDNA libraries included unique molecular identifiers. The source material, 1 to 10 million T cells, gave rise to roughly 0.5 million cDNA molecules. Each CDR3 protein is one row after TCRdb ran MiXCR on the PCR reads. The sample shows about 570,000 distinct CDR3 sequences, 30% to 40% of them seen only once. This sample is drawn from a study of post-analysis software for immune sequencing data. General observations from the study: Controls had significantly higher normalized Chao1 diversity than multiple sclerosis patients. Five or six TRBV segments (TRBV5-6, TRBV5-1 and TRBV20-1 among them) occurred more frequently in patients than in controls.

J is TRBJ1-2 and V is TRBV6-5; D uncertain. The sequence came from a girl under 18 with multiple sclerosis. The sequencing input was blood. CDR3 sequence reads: CASSPGPEGGYTF. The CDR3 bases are TGTGCCAGCAGCCCGGGCCCGGAAGGGGGCTACACCTTC.